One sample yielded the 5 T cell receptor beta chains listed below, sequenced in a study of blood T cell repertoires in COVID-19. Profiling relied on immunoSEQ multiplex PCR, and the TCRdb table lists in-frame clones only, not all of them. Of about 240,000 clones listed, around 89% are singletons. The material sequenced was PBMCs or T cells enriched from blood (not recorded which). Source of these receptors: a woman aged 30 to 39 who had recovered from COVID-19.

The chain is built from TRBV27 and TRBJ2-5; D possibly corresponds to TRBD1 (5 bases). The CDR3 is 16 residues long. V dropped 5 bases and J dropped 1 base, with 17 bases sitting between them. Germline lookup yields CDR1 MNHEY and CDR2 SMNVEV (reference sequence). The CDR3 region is CASSQGRNTIQETQYF. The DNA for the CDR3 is TGTGCCAGCAGTCAGGGCAGAAATACAATCCAAGAGACCCAGTACTTC.

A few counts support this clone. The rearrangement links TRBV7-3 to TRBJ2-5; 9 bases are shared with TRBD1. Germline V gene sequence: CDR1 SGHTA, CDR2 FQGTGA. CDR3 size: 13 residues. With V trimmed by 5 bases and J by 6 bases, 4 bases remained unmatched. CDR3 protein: CASSLDRGKTQYF. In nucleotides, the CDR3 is TGTGCCAGCAGCCTGGACAGGGGAAAGACCCAGTACTTC.

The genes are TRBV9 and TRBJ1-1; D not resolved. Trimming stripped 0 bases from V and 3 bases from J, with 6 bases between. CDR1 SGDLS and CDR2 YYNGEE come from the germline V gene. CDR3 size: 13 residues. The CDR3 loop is CASSVASDTEAFF. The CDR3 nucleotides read TGTGCCAGCAGCGTAGCGAGCGACACTGAAGCTTTCTTT.

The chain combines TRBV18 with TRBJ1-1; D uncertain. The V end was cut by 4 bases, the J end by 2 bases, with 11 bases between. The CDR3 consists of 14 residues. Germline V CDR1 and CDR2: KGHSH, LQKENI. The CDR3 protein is CASSLPTVNTEAFF. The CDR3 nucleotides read TGTGCCAGCTCACTACCAACAGTTAACACTGAAGCTTTCTTT.

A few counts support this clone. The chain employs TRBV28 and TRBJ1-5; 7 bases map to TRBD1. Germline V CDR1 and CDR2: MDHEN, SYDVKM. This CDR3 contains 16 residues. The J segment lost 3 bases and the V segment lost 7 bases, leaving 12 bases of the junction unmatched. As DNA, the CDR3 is TGTGCCAGCACGGCGTCAGGGGGGATCCTCAATCAGCCCCAGCATTTT. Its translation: CASTASGGILNQPQHF.